This TCR delta chain stems from a study of gamma-delta T cells after stem cell transplantation. TCRdb called clones anew from the RT-PCR reads with CATT. Of over 5,500 delta-chain clones listed, about 23% are singletons. The CDR3 totals 21 residues. J lost 0 bases, V lost 3 bases, and 12 bases had no gene match. Germline V gene lookup returns CDR1 GEAIGNYY and CDR2 EKD. The V gene is TRDV2, the J gene TRDJ3, with 11 bases identical to TRDD3. Sequenced input: gamma-delta T cells. The clonotype comes from a human donor. It is not recorded whose cells these are; they may come from a transplant donor. As DNA, the CDR3 is TGTGCCTGTGACTTGTTACTGGGGGATATGGTCAGCTCCTGGGACACCCGACAGATGTTTTTC. Residues: CACDLLLGDMVSSWDTRQMFF.